This T cell receptor beta chain was sequenced in a study of T-cell reconstitution after alpha-beta-depleted transplantation in children. Overall study results and limits: Reported findings indicate that, about two months after transplant, alpha-beta T cells came from several hundred expanded clones, which were derived from non-depleted graft cells. One year post-transplant, T-cell counts and diversity were largely derived from T cells produced anew.

The authors prepared the TCRbeta library with unique molecular identifiers. TCRdb processed the PCR reads anew with MiXCR; each CDR3 protein has one entry. The sample holds around 45,000 distinct CDR3 sequences, 52% seen once. A word on this clonotype: Its antigen is not identified.

From germline, CDR1 is SGHTA and CDR2 FQGNSA. Losses at the gene ends were 1 base for V and 1 base for J; bases not matched to a gene: 3. This CDR3 has 15 amino acids. The material sequenced was peripheral blood, taken before TCRalphabeta/CD19-depleted stem cell transplant. The receptor comes from a boy less than two years old with SCID, due to receive a stem cell transplant. The chain links TRBV7-2 to TRBJ1-1; TRBD1 matches at 7 bases. The CDR3 here is CASSLEGTANTEAFF. The CDR3 DNA sequence: TGTGCCAGCAGCTTAGAAGGGACAGCGAACACTGAAGCTTTCTTT.